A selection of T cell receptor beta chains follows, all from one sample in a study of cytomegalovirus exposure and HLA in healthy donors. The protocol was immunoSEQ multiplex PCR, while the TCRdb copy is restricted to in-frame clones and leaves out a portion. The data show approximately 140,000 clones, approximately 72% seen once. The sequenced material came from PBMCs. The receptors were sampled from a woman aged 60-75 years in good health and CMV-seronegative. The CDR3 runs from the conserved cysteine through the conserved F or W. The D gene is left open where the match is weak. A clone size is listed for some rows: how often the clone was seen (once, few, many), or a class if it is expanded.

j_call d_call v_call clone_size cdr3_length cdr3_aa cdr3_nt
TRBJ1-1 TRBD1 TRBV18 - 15 CASSHTGGGFPEAFF TGTGCCAGCTCACATACAGGGGGCGGTTTTCCTGAAGCTTTCTTT
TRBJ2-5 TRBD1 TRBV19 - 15 CASRLTGALGKTQYF TGTGCCAGTAGGCTCACAGGGGCCCTAGGAAAGACCCAGTACTTC
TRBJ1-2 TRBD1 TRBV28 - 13 CASGFPGGVGYTF TGTGCCAGCGGATTCCCAGGGGGCGTTGGCTACACCTTC
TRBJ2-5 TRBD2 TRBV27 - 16 CASSPRLAGGQETQYF TGTGCCAGCAGTCCCCGTCTAGCGGGGGGGCAAGAGACCCAGTACTTC
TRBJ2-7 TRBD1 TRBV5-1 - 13 CASYRDRAYEQYF TGCGCCAGCTATCGAGACAGGGCTTACGAGCAGTACTTC
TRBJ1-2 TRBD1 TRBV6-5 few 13 CASRTGLGYGYTF TGTGCCAGCAGGACAGGGTTGGGCTATGGCTACACCTTC
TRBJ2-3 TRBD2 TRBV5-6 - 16 CASSPGLAGFTDTQYF TGTGCCAGCAGCCCCGGACTAGCGGGCTTCACAGATACGCAGTATTTT
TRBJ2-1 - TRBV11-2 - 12 CASSSYYNEQFF TGTGCCAGCAGCTCTTACTACAATGAGCAGTTCTTC
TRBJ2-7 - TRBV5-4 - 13 CASSLGEAYEQYF TGTGCCAGCAGCCTCGGGGAGGCCTACGAGCAGTACTTC
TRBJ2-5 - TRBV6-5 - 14 CASSYSNYQETQYF TGTGCCAGCAGTTACTCGAACTACCAAGAGACCCAGTACTTC
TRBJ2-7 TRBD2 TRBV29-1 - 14 CSVVASGSIYEQYF TGCAGCGTTGTGGCTAGCGGGAGTATTTACGAGCAGTACTTC